This T cell receptor beta chain stems from a study of blood T cell repertoires in COVID-19. Across the study: Sites across the United States, Italy and Spain contributed samples from acute and convalescent COVID-19. PBMCs, B-cell-depleted T cells, or T cells provided the cDNA or gDNA that made up the material.

The CDR3 consists of 15 residues. Between the trimmed V and J ends, which lost 0 bases and 0 bases, there was a span of 7 bases. Germline V lookup: CDR1 SGHAT, CDR2 FQNNGV. Original analysis: By means of reference gene primer amplification, nucleated cell counts were estimated. This table comes from immunoSEQ multiplex PCR, and its TCRdb copy is limited to in-frame clones, with some not included. V, J and clone size reflect that table, while D and trimming were determined from the DNA. The sample carries roughly 150,000 clones, approximately 83% recorded once. This receptor was obtained from an elderly woman with acute or convalescent COVID-19. The chain uses TRBV11-2 and TRBJ2-3; D remains ambiguous. Sequenced sample: peripheral blood. Here the CDR3 DNA reads TGTGCCAGCAGCTTAGATCGCGGAAGCACAGATACGCAGTATTTT. Amino acids: CASSLDRGSTDTQYF.